This T cell receptor (beta chain) was sequenced for a study of blood T cell repertoires in COVID-19. Study information: The United States, Italy and Spain were the sources of the acute and convalescent COVID-19 samples. PBMCs, B-cell-depleted T cells, or T cells were the source of the cDNA or gDNA that made up the material.

The CDR3 is 14 amino acids. Trimming cost V 1 base and J 4 bases; bases outside gene matches: 2. The germline gives CDR1 SEHNR, CDR2 FQNEAQ (reference sequence). Original methodology: Cell counts per sample came from amplifying reference gene primers. Clones were read by immunoSEQ multiplex PCR, and TCRdb kept only the in-frame ones, dropping some. V and J calls plus clone size are reproduced from that table; the DNA served to infer D and trimming. The table has 85,000 to 120,000 clones, 70% to 80% seen once; the top ten hold approximately 0.88%. The receptor was isolated from a human donor with acute or convalescent COVID-19. The donor label of this sample is uncertain. The chain is built from TRBV7-9 and TRBJ2-3; 7 bases are a match to TRBD2. What was sequenced was peripheral blood. CDR3 in amino acids: CASSLGAGADTQYF. CDR3 in DNA: TGTGCCAGCAGCTTAGGGGCGGGAGCAGATACGCAGTATTTT. The full variable domain, completed using reference TRBV7-9 and TRBJ2-3, is DTGVSQNPRHKITKRGQNVTFRCDPISEHNRLYWYRQTLGQGPEFLTYFQNEAQLEKSRLLSDRFSAERPKGSFSTLEIQRTEQGDSAMYLCASSLGAGADTQYFGPGTRLTVL.